Detailed here is one TCR beta chain. Antigen specificity is unknown. An end of the junction differs from the germline gene, which may be a read error. The data were taken from a study of cytomegalovirus exposure and HLA in healthy donors. Overall study findings and caveats: As a later analysis showed, a missense DCLRE1C variant was linked to trimming of TCR beta V- and J-genes. On later analysis, the bulk of CMV-associated TCR beta chains appeared to be HLA-restricted. A previous analysis found most TCR beta V segments productive roughly 87% or roughly 30% of the time.

Though probably carrying unrecorded immune exposures, donors were nominally healthy at sampling. Primers for the PCR totalled 60 Vbeta and 13 Jbeta. The repertoire was sequenced with immunoSEQ multiplex PCR; TCRdb's copy has only in-frame clones and lacks some. The sample carries 150,000 to 200,000 clones, 75% to 85% recorded once. The CDR3 is 16 residues long. Germline CDR1 reads SEHNR; CDR2 reads FQNEAQ (reference sequence). V and J are TRBV7-9 and TRBJ1-1; 9 positions agree with TRBD1. This clonotype was obtained from a man younger than 45 in good health and CMV-seropositive. Sequenced input: PBMCs. CDR3 region: CSSSLLPGQGNTEAFF. Written as DNA, the CDR3 is TGTTCCAGCAGCTTGTTACCGGGACAGGGGAACACTGAAGCTTTCTTT.